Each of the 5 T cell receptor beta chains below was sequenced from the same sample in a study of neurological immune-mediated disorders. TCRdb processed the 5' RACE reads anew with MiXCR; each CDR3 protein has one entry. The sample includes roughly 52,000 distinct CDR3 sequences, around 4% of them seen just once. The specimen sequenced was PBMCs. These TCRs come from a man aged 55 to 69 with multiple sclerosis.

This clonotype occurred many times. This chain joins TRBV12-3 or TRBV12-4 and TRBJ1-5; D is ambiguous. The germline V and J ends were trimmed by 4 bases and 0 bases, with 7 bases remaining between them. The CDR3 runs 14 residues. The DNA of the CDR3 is TGTGCCAGCAGTTCTAAGAATAGCAATCAGCCCCAGCATTTT. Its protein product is CASSSKNSNQPQHF.

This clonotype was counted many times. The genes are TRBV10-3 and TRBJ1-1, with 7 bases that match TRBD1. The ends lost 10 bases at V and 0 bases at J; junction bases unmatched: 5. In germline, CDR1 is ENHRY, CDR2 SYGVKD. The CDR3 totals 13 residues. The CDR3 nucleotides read TGTGCCACCCGGGACAGCATGAACACTGAAGCTTTCTTT. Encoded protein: CATRDSMNTEAFF.

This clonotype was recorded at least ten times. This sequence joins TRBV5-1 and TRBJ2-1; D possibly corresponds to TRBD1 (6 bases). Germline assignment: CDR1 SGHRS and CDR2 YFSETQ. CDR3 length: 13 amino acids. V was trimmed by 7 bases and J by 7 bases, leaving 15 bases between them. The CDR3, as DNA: TGCGCCAGCCGGCTAGGGGGTCGGAATGAGCAGTTCTTC. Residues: CASRLGGRNEQFF.

CDR3 region: CASRGDRGGYTF. CDR3 DNA: TGTGCCAGCAGGGGAGACAGGGGCGGCTACACCTTC. The V and J genes are TRBV2 and TRBJ1-2; TRBD1 matches 8 bases. Germline CDR1 SNHLY, CDR2 FYNNEI. The V segment lost 6 bases and the J segment 8 bases; nucleotides outside the gene matches: 5. The CDR3 spans 12 residues. Using reference TRBV2 and TRBJ1-2 for the parts outside the CDR3, the full variable domain is EPEVTQTPSHQVTQMGQEVILRCVPISNHLYFYWYRQILGQKVEFLVSFYNNEISEKSEIFDDQFSVERPDGSNFTLKIRSTKLEDSAMYFCASRGDRGGYTFGSGTRLTVV.

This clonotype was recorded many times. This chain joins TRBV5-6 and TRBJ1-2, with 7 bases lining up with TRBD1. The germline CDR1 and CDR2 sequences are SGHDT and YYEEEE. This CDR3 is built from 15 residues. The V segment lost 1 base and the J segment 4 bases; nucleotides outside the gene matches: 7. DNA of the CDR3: TGTGCCAGCAGCTTGTTCGACAGGGCTCTCTATGGCTACACCTTC. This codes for CASSLFDRALYGYTF.